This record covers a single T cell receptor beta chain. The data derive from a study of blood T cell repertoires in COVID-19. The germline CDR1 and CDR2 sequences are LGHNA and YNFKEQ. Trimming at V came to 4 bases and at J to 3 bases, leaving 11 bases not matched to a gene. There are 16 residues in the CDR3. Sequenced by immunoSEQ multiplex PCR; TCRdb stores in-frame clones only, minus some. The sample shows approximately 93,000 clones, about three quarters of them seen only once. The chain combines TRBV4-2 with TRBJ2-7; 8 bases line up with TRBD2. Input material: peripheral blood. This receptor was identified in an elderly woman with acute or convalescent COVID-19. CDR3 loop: CASSPGGVTESYEQYF. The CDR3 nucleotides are TGTGCCAGCAGCCCCGGGGGGGTGACGGAGAGCTACGAGCAGTACTTC.